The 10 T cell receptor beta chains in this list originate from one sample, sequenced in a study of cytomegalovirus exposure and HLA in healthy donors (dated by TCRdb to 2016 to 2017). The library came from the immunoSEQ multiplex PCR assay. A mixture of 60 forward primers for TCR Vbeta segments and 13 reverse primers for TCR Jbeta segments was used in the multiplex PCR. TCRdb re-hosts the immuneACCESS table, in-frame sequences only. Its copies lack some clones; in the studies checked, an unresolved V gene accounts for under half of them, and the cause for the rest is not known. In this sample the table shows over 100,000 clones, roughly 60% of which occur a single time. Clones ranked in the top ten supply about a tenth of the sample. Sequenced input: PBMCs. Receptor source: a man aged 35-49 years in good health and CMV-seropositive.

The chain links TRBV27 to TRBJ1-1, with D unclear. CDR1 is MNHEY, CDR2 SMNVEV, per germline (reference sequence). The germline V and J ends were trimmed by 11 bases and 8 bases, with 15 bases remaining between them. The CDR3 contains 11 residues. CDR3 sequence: CAGPLLEEAFF. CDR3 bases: TGTGCCGGTCCTCTGCTGGAGGAAGCTTTCTTT.

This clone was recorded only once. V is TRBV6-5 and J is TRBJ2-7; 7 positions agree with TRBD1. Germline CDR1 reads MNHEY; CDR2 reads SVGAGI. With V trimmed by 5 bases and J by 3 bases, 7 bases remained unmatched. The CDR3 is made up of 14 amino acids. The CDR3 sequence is CASSTRTGNYEQYF. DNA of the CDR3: TGTGCCAGCAGTACCAGGACAGGTAACTACGAGCAGTACTTC.

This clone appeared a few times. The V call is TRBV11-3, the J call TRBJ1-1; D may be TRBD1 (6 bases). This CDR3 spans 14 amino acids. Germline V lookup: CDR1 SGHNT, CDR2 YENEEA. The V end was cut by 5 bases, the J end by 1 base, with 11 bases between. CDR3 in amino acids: CASSADSTNTEAFF. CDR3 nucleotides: TGTGCCAGCAGCGCGGACAGTACGAACACTGAAGCTTTCTTT.

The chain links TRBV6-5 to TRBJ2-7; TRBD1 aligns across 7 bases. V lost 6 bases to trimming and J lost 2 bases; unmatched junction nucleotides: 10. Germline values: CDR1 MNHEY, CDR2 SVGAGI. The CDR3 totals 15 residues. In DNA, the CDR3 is TGTGCCAGCAGCTATGGACAGGCCGGTCCCTACGAGCAGTACTTC. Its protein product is CASSYGQAGPYEQYF.

The CDR3 is CASSQDLGGTYEQYF. CDR3 in DNA: TGTGCCAGCAGCCAAGACCTCGGCGGAACCTACGAGCAGTACTTC. The chain combines TRBV6-6 with TRBJ2-7; no clear D gene. V was cut by 6 bases and J by 2 bases, with 17 bases left in between. Germline CDR1 is MNHNY and CDR2 is SVGAGI (reference sequence). The CDR3 extends over 15 amino acids.

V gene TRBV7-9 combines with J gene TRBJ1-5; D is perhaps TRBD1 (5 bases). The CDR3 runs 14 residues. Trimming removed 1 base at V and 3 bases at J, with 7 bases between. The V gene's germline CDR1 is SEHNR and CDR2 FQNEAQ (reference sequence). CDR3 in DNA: TGTGCCAGCAGCTTAGGGGGGGTCAATCAGCCCCAGCATTTT. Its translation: CASSLGGVNQPQHF.

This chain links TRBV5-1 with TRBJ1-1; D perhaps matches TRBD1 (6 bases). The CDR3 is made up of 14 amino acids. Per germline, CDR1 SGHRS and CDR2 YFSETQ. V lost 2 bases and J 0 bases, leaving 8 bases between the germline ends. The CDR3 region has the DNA TGCGCCAGCAGCTTAAGACAGGTGAACACTGAAGCTTTCTTT. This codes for CASSLRQVNTEAFF.

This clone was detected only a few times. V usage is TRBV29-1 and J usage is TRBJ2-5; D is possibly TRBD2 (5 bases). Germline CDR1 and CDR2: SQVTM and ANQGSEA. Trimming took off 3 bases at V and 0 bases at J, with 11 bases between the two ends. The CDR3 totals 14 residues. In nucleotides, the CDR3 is TGCAGCGTTGAGAGGACGGGAAACCAAGAGACCCAGTACTTC. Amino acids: CSVERTGNQETQYF.

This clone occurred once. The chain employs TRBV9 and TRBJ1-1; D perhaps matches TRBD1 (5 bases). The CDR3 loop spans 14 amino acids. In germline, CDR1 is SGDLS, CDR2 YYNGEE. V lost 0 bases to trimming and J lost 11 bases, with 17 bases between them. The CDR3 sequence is CASSVGQGPRGAFF. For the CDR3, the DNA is TGTGCCAGCAGCGTAGGTCAGGGCCCACGTGGGGCTTTCTTT.

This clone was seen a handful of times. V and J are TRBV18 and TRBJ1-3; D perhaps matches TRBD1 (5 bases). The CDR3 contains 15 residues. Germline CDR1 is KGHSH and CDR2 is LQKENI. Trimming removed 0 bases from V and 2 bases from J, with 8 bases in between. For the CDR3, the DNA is TGTGCCAGCTCACCACCGGGGCAACCTGGAAACACCATATATTTT. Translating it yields CASSPPGQPGNTIYF. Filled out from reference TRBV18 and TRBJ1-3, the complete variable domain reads NAGVMQNPRHLVRRRGQEARLRCSPMKGHSHVYWYRQLPEEGLKFMVYLQKENIIDESGMPKERFSAEFPKEGPSILRIQQVVRGDSAAYFCASSPPGQPGNTIYFGEGSWLTVV.